This TCR beta chain was profiled in a study of blood T cell repertoires in COVID-19. Germline V gene sequence: CDR1 DFQATT, CDR2 SNEGSKA (reference sequence). The ends were cut back, 6 bases at V and 0 bases at J, with 3 bases in the middle. There are 11 residues in the CDR3. The method was immunoSEQ multiplex PCR; TCRdb's version includes in-frame clones alone and lacks a portion of them. This sample has around 140,000 clones, with 85% to 90% found just once. V is TRBV20-1 and J is TRBJ1-3; D gene unclear. The sequence derives from a man aged 45-65 years who had recovered from COVID-19. Source material: peripheral blood. CDR3 nucleotide sequence: TGCAGTGCCTCCTCTGGAAACACCATATATTTT. Protein: CSASSGNTIYF.